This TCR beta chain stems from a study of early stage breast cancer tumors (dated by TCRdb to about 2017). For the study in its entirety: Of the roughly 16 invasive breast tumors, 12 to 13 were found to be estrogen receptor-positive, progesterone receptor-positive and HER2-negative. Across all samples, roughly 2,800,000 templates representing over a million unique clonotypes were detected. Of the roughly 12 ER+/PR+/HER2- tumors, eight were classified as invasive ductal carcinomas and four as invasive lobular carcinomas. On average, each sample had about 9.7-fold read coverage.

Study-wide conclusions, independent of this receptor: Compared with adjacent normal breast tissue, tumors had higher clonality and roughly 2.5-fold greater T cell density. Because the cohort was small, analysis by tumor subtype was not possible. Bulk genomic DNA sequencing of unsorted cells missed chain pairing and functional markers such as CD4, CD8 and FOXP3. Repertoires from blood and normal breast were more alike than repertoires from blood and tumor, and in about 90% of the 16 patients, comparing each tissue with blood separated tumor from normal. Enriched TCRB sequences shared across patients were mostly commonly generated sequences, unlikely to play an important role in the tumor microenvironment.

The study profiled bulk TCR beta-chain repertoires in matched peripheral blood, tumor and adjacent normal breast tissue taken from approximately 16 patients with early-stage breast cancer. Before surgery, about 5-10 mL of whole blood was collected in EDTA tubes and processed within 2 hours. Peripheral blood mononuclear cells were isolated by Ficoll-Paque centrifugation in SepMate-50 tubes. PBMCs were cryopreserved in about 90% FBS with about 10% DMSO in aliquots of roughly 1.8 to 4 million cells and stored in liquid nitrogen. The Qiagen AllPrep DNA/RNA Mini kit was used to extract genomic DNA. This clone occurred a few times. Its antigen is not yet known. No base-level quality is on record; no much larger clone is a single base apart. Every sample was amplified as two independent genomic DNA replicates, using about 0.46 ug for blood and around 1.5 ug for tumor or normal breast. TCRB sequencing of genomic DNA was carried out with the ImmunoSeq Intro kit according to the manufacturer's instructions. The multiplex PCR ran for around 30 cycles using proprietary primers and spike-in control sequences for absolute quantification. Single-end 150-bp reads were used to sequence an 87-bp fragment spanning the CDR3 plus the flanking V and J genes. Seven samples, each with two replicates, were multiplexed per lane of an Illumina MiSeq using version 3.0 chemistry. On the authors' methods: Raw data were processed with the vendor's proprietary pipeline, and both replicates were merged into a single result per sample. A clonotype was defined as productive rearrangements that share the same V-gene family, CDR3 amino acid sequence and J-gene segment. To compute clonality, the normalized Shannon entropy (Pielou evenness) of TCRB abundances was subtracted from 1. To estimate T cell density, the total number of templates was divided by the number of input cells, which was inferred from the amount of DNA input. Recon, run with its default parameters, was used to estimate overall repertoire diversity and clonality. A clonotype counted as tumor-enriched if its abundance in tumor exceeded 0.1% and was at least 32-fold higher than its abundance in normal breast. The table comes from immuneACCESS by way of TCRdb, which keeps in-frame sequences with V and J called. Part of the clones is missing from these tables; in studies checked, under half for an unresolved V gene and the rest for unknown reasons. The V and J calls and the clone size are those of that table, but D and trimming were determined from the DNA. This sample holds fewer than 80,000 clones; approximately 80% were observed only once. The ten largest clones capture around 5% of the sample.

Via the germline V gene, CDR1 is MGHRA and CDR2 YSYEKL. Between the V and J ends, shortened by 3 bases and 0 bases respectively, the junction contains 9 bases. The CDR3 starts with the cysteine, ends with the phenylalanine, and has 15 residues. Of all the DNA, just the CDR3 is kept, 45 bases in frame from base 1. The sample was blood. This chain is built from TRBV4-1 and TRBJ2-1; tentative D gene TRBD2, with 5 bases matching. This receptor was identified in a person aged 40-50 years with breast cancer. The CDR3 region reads CASSQPRGSYNEQFF. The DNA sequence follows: TGCGCCAGCAGCCAGCCCCGGGGCTCCTACAATGAGCAGTTCTTC.